The clone carrying this T cell receptor (beta chain) appeared many times. Antigen: not known. This entry is derived from a study of T cells in Graves' hyperthyroidism and ophthalmopathy. The CDR3 contains 15 residues. The V segment lost 5 bases and the J segment 4 bases; nucleotides outside the gene matches: 7. Germline-derived CDR1 and CDR2 are SEHNR and FQNEAQ (reference sequence). The investigators amplified TCR beta CDR3 regions from RNA transcripts. With the HTBI primer set, the TCR CDR3 went through a first round of RT-PCR. One entry per CDR3 protein results from TCRdb running MiXCR on the multiplex PCR reads. The profile shows a few hundred thousand distinct CDR3 sequences, roughly an eighth of them singletons. Findings and caveats of the study: In validation, the model predicted ophthalmopathy. These predictions came a median roughly 6.5 months before onset. Most expanded thyroid clonotypes above 0.001 also appeared in blood.

The chain links TRBV7-9 to TRBJ2-1, with 8 bases identical to TRBD2. Input material: blood. The source of this sequence is a woman aged 40 to 50 with Graves' ophthalmopathy. CDR3 residues: CASSPNSGGYNEQFF. CDR3 nucleotides: TGTGCCAGCAGCCCCAACAGCGGGGGATACAATGAGCAGTTCTTC.